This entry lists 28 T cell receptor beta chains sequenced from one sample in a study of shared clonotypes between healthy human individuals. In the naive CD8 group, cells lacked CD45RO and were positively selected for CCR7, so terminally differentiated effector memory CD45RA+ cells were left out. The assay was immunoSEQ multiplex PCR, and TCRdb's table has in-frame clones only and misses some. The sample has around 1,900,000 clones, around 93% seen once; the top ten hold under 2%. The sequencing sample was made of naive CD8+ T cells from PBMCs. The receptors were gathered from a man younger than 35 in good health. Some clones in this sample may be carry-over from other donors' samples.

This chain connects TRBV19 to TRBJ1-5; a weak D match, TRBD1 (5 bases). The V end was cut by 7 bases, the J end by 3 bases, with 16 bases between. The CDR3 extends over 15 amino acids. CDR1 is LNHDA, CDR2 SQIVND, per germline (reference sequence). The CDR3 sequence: CASKVMRGPNQPQHF. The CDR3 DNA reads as TGTGCCAGTAAAGTAATGAGGGGCCCCAATCAGCCCCAGCATTTT.

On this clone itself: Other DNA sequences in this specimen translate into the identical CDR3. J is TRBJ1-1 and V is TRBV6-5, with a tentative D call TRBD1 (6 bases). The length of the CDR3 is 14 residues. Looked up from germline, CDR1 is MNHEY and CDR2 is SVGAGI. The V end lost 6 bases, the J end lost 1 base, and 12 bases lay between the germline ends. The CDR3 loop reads CASSYGTPNTEAFF. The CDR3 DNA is TGTGCCAGCAGCTATGGGACACCGAACACTGAAGCTTTCTTT.

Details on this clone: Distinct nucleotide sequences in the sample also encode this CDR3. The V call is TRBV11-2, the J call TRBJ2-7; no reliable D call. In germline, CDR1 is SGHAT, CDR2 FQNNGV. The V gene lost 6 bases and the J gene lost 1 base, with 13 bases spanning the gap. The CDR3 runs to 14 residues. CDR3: CASSPGTRSYEQYF. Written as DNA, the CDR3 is TGTGCCAGCAGTCCCGGAACTCGGTCCTACGAGCAGTACTTC.

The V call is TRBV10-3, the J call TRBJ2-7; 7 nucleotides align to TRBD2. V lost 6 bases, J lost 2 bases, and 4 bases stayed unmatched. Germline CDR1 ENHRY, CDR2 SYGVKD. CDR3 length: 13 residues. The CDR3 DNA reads TGTGCCATCAGGGCGGGGGATACCTACGAGCAGTACTTC. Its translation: CAIRAGDTYEQYF.

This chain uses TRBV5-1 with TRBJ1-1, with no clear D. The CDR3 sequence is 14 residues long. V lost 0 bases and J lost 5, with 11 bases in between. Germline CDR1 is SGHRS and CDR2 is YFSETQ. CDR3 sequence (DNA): TGCGCCAGCAGCTTGGCGGACCGTAAGACTGAAGCTTTCTTT. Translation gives CASSLADRKTEAFF.

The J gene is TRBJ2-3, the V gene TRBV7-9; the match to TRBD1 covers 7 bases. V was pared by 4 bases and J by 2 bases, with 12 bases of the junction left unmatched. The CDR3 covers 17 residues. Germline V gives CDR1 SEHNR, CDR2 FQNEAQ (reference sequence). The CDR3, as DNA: TGTGCCAGCAGCTCGGACAGGCAGCGGCCTTTCACAGATACGCAGTATTTT. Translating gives CASSSDRQRPFTDTQYF.

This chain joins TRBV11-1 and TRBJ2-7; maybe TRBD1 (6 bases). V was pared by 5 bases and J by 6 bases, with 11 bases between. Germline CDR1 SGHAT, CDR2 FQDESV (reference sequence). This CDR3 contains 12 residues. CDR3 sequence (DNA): TGTGCCAGCAGCCAAGGGGGTGGCGAGCAGTACTTC. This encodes CASSQGGGEQYF.

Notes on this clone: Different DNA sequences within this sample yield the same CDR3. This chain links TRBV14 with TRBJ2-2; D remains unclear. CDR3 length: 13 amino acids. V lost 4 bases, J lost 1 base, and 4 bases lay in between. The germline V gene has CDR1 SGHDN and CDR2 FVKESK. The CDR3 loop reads CASSLVNTGELFF. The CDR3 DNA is TGTGCCAGCAGCCTGGTGAACACCGGGGAGCTGTTTTTT. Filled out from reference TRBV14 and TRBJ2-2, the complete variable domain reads EAGVTQFPSHSVIEKGQTVTLRCDPISGHDNLYWYRRVMGKEIKFLLHFVKESKQDESGMPNNRFLAERTGGTYSTLKVQPAELEDSGVYFCASSLVNTGELFFGEGSRLTVL.

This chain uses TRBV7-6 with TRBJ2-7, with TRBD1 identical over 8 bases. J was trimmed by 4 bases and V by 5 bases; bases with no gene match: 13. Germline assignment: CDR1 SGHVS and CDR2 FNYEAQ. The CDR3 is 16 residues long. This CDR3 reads CASSPLPGRTGYEQYF. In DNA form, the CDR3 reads TGTGCCAGCAGCCCCCTGCCGGGGCGGACAGGGTACGAGCAGTACTTC.

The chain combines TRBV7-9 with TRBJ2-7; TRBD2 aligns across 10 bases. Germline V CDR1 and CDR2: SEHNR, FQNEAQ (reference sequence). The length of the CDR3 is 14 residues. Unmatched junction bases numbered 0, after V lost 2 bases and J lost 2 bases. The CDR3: CASSLLAGAYEQYF. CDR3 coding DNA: TGTGCCAGCAGCTTACTAGCGGGAGCCTACGAGCAGTACTTC.

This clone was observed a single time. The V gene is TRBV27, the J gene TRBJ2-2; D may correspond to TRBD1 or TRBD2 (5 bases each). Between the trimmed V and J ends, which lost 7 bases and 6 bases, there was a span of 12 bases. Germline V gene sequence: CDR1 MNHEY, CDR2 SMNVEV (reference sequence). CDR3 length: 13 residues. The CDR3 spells CASNLLGAGELFF. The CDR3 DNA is TGTGCCAGCAACCTTCTGGGGGCCGGGGAGCTGTTTTTT.

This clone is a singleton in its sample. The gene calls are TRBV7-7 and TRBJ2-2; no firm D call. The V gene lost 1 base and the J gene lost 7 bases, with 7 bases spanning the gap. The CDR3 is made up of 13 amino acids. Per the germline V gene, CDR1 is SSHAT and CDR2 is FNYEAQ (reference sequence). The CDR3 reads CASSLDRRGELFF. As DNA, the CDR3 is TGTGCCAGCAGCTTAGATCGGCGCGGGGAGCTGTTTTTT.

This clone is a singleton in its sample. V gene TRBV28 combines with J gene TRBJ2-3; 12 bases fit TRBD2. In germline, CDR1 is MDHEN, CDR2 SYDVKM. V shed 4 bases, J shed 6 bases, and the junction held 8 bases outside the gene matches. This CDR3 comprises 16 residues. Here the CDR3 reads CASSSPRLAGVDTQYF. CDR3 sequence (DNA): TGTGCCAGCAGTTCCCCCAGACTAGCGGGAGTTGATACGCAGTATTTT.

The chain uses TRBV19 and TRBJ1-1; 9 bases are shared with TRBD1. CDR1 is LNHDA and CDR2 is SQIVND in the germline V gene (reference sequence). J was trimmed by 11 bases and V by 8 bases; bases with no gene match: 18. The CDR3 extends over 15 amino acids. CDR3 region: CASQTGTGIHTGAFF. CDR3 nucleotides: TGTGCCAGTCAAACCGGGACAGGGATTCACACGGGGGCTTTCTTT.

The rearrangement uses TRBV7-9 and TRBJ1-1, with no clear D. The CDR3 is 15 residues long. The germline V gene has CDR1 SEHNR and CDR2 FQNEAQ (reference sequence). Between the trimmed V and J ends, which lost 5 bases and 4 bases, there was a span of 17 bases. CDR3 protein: CASSNTTFASTEAFF. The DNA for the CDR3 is TGTGCCAGCAGCAATACAACATTTGCCTCCACTGAAGCTTTCTTT.

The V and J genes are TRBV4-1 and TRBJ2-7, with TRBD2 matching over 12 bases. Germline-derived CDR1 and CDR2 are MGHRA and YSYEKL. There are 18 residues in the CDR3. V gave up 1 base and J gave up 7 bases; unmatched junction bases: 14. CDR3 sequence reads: CASSQAGRLAGGPLEQYF. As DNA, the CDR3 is TGCGCCAGCAGCCAAGCGGGGAGGCTAGCGGGAGGGCCTTTAGAGCAGTACTTC.

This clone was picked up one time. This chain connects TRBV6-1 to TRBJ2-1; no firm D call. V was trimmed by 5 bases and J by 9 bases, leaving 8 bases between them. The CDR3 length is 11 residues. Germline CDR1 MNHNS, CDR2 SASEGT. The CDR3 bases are TGTGCCAGCAGTTCGGGCAGTGAGCAGTTCTTC. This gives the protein CASSSGSEQFF.

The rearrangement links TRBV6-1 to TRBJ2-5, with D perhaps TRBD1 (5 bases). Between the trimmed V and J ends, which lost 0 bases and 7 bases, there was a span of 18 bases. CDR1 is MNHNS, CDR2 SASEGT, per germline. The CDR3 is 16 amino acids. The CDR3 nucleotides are TGTGCCAGCAGTGAAGCCGGACCTCCTTTTCAGGGGACCCAGTACTTC. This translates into CASSEAGPPFQGTQYF.

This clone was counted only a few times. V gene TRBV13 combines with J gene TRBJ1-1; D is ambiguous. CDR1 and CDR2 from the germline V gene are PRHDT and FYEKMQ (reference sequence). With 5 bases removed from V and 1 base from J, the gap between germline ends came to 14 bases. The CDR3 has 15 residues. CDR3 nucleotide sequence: TGTGCCAGCAGCCCAAGCCCCACGGAGAACACTGAAGCTTTCTTT. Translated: CASSPSPTENTEAFF.

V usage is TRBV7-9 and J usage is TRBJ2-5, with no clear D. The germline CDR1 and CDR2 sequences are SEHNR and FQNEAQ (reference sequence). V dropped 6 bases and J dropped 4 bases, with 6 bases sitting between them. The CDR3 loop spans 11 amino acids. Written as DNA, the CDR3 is TGTGCCAGCAGACATAGAGAGACCCAGTACTTC. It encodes CASRHRETQYF.

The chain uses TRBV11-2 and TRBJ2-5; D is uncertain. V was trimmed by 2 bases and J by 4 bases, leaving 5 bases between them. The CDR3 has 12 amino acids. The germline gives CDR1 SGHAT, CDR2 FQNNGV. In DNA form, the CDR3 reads TGTGCCAGCAGCTTAATTGCAGAGACCCAGTACTTC. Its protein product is CASSLIAETQYF.

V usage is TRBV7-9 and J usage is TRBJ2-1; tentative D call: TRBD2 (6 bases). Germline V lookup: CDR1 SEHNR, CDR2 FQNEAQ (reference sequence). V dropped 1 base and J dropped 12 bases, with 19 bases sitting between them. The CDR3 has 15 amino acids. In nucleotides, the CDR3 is TGTGCCAGCAGCTTAGGGGAGGATTTCAGGCCGCGGCAGTTCTTC. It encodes CASSLGEDFRPRQFF.

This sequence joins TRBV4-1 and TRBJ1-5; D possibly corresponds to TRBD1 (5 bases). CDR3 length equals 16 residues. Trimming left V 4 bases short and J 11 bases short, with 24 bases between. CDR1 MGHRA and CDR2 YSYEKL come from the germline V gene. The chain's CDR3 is CASSPTGTPSGKAQHF. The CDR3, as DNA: TGCGCCAGCAGCCCGACCGGGACCCCTTCGGGTAAAGCCCAGCATTTT.

The CDR3 sequence is CASSFGLAGAYEQFF. The CDR3, as DNA: TGTGCCAGCAGCTTCGGACTAGCGGGAGCCTATGAGCAGTTCTTC. This rearrangement joins TRBV11-2 to TRBJ2-1; TRBD2 agrees at 13 bases. The length of the CDR3 is 15 residues. Unmatched junction bases numbered 4, after V lost 3 bases and J lost 8 bases. Germline V CDR1 and CDR2: SGHAT, FQNNGV.

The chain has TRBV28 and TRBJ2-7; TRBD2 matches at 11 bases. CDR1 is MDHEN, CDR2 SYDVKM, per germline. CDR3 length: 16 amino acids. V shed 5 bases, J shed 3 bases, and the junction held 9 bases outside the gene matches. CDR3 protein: CASSPRTSGSFYEQYF. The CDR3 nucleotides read TGTGCCAGCAGTCCCCGAACTAGCGGGAGTTTCTACGAGCAGTACTTC. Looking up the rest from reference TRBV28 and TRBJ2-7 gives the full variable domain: DVKVTQSSRYLVKRTGEKVFLECVQDMDHENMFWYRQDPGLGLRLIYFSYDVKMKEKGDIPEGYSVSREKKERFSLILESASTNQTSMYLCASSPRTSGSFYEQYFGPGTRLTVT.

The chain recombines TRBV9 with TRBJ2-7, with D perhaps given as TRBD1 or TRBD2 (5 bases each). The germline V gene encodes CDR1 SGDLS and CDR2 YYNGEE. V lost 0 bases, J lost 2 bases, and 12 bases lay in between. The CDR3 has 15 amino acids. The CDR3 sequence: CASSVEQGPTYEQYF. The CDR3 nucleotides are TGTGCCAGCAGCGTAGAGCAGGGACCGACCTACGAGCAGTACTTC.

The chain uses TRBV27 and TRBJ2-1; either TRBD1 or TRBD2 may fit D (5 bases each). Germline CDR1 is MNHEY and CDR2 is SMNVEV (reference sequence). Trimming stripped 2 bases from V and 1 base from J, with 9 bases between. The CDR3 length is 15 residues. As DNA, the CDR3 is TGTGCCAGCAGTTTAATGAGGGGTTCCTACAATGAGCAGTTCTTC. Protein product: CASSLMRGSYNEQFF.

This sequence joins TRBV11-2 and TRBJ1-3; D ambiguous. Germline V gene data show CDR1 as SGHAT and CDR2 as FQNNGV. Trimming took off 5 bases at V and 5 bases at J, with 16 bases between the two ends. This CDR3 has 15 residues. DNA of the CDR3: TGTGCCAGCAGCCTTAGTAGCGGAGACCGAAACACCATATATTTT. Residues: CASSLSSGDRNTIYF.